Following are 4 T cell receptor beta chains from one sample sequenced in a study of cytomegalovirus exposure and HLA in healthy donors. The study ran its PCR with 60 Vbeta and 13 Jbeta primers. The table came from immunoSEQ multiplex PCR; TCRdb's copy has only in-frame clones and leaves some out. In all, the sample yields approximately 120,000 clones. The sample was PBMCs. These receptors were collected from a man aged 18-30 years in good health and CMV-seronegative.

The chain combines TRBV2 with TRBJ1-5, with a possible D match to TRBD1 (6 bases). The CDR3 is 17 residues long. Germline V lookup: CDR1 SNHLY, CDR2 FYNNEI. Trimming cost V 6 bases and J 0 bases, with 18 bases left between them. The CDR3 protein is CASRGRTDDYSNQPQHF. In DNA, the CDR3 is TGTGCCAGCAGAGGAAGGACAGATGATTATAGCAATCAGCCCCAGCATTTT.

V usage is TRBV6-5 and J usage is TRBJ2-1; D remains ambiguous. V lost 1 base to trimming and J lost 2 bases, with 3 bases between them. Germline assignment: CDR1 MNHEY and CDR2 SVGAGI. This CDR3 is built from 13 residues. CDR3 residues: CASSYLAYNEQFF. The DNA of the CDR3 is TGTGCCAGCAGTTACTTAGCCTACAATGAGCAGTTCTTC.

This sequence joins TRBV30 and TRBJ2-7, with D possibly matching TRBD2 (5 bases). Looked up from germline, CDR1 is GTSNPN and CDR2 is SVGIG (reference sequence). This CDR3 contains 14 residues. V lost 4 bases to trimming and J lost 2 bases, with 15 bases between them. This chain's CDR3 is CAWIPFGVTYEQYF. CDR3 in DNA: TGTGCCTGGATCCCCTTCGGGGTTACCTACGAGCAGTACTTC.

The V call is TRBV19, the J call TRBJ2-3, with D perhaps TRBD2 (6 bases). Germline loops: CDR1 LNHDA, CDR2 SQIVND (reference sequence). Trimming took 5 bases from V and 1 from J, leaving 10 bases between them. The length of the CDR3 is 14 residues. CDR3 residues: CASSWASGTDTQYF. Written as DNA, the CDR3 is TGTGCCAGTAGTTGGGCTAGCGGCACAGATACGCAGTATTTT.